The 32 T cell receptor beta chains presented below share a single source sample, sequenced in a study of post-analysis software for immune sequencing data. Study findings and constraints: Roughly five TRBV segments appeared more often in patients than in controls, and TRBV5-6, TRBV5-1 and TRBV20-1 were among these.

Sequencing libraries made from TCR beta cDNA carried unique molecular identifiers. MiXCR was run by TCRdb on the PCR reads, yielding one entry per CDR3 protein. The repertoire holds hundreds of thousands of distinct CDR3 sequences, with less than 40% as singletons. These receptors have no identified antigens. The sample comprised blood. These receptors originate from a girl aged 10-17 years with multiple sclerosis.

This chain uses TRBV4-1 with TRBJ1-4; the D gene is possibly TRBD1 (6 bases). This CDR3 has 15 amino acids. Trimming removed 3 bases at V and 5 bases at J, with 13 bases between. Germline CDR1 MGHRA, CDR2 YSYEKL. The CDR3 coding sequence is TGCGCCAGCAGCCAGCCACAGGGAGGAAATGAAAAACTGTTTTTT. Protein sequence: CASSQPQGGNEKLFF.

This chain uses TRBV6-6 with TRBJ2-3, with D unresolved. CDR1 and CDR2 (germline): MNHNY, SVGAGI (reference sequence). The V and J ends lost 2 bases and 6 bases respectively, with 12 bases between them. CDR3 size: 14 residues. The CDR3 loop reads CASSYVTPVDTQYF. The CDR3 nucleotides are TGTGCCAGCAGTTACGTGACTCCGGTGGATACGCAGTATTTT.

The table lists this clonotype with a few counts. The gene calls are TRBV20-1 and TRBJ2-3; no clear D. The V end was cut by 4 bases, the J end by 6 bases, with 11 bases between. This CDR3 is built from 12 residues. Germline V gives CDR1 DFQATT, CDR2 SNEGSKA (reference sequence). CDR3 protein: CSATSDGDTQYF. Here the CDR3 DNA reads TGCAGTGCTACCTCTGATGGGGATACGCAGTATTTT.

For the CDR3, the DNA is TGCAGTGCTAGAGATGTTGGGCGCTGGCAGGGGGAGACCCAGTACTTC. This encodes CSARDVGRWQGETQYF. The chain joins TRBV20-1 to TRBJ2-5; D perhaps matches TRBD1 (6 bases). The CDR3 is 16 residues long. The V end lost 0 bases, the J end lost 5 bases, and 19 bases lay between the germline ends. CDR1 is DFQATT and CDR2 is SNEGSKA in the germline V gene (reference sequence).

About this clonotype itself: A junction end diverges from the germline sequence, so it may reflect a read error. This chain joins TRBV4-2 and TRBJ1-5, with D uncertain. Germline V gene lookup returns CDR1 LGHNA and CDR2 YNFKEQ. CDR3 length equals 17 residues. The CDR3 DNA sequence: TGTGCCAGCAGCCAAGAGGGAGCCCCTTCTAGCAGTCAGCCCCAGCATTTT. This sequence encodes CASSQEGAPSSSQPQHF.

This chain connects TRBV5-1 to TRBJ1-5; TRBD1 might be the D (5 bases). Germline assignment: CDR1 SGHRS and CDR2 YFSETQ. V gave up 2 bases and J gave up 3 bases, with 15 bases separating them. The CDR3 contains 16 residues. The CDR3 loop reads CASSLLDRTSNQPQHF. The DNA for the CDR3 is TGCGCCAGCAGCTTATTAGACAGAACCTCCAATCAGCCCCAGCATTTT.

The CDR3 nucleotides read TGTGCCAGCAGTGGGTACAGGGGGGGCGTGGAGACCCAGTACTTC. It yields the protein CASSGYRGGVETQYF. The chain employs TRBV6-1 and TRBJ2-5; weak D call: TRBD1 (8 bases). The CDR3 is made up of 15 amino acids. The germline gives CDR1 MNHNS, CDR2 SASEGT. Trimming stripped 4 bases from V and 5 bases from J, with 17 bases between.

This chain links TRBV7-9 with TRBJ1-2; no clear D. The CDR3 loop spans 14 amino acids. Germline CDR1 and CDR2: SEHNR and FQNEAQ (reference sequence). The V gene lost 1 base and the J gene lost 4 bases, with 10 bases spanning the gap. In DNA, the CDR3 is TGTGCCAGCAGCTTAGACCCTGCGGCCTATGGCTACACCTTC. Translating gives CASSLDPAAYGYTF.

This chain links TRBV4-3 with TRBJ1-1, with D maybe TRBD1 (6 bases). Looked up from germline, CDR1 is LGHNA and CDR2 is YSLEER. V gave up 0 bases and J gave up 6 bases, with 14 bases separating them. This CDR3 is built from 15 residues. The CDR3 spells CASSQDWGRGPEAFF. CDR3 nucleotides: TGCGCCAGCAGCCAAGATTGGGGCAGGGGACCTGAAGCTTTCTTT.

This clonotype showed up many times. This CDR3 reads CASSFGGASYEQYF. In nucleotides, the CDR3 is TGTGCCAGCAGTTTCGGCGGGGCATCCTACGAGCAGTACTTC. This chain uses TRBV12-3 or TRBV12-4 with TRBJ2-7; perhaps TRBD2 as D (6 bases). Trimming took 3 bases from V and 1 from J, leaving 10 bases between them. CDR3 length equals 14 residues.

The chain employs TRBV7-6 and TRBJ1-2; D possibly corresponds to TRBD1 (6 bases). Germline V CDR1 and CDR2: SGHVS, FNYEAQ. V dropped 4 bases and J dropped 4 bases, with 28 bases sitting between them. There are 19 residues in the CDR3. The CDR3 reads CASSSQPATGLDFGYGYTF. CDR3 DNA sequence: TGTGCCAGCAGCTCCCAACCGGCCACAGGGCTTGATTTCGGCTATGGCTACACCTTC.

The chain employs TRBV20-1 and TRBJ1-1, with D tentatively TRBD1 (6 bases). Germline values: CDR1 DFQATT, CDR2 SNEGSKA (reference sequence). V shed 6 bases and J shed 2 bases, with 13 bases lying between them. This CDR3 comprises 13 residues. The CDR3 coding sequence is TGCAGTGCCCCGGGACAAATCAACACTGAAGCTTTCTTT. The encoded protein is CSAPGQINTEAFF.

The chain links TRBV20-1 to TRBJ2-1; the D gene is possibly TRBD2 (6 bases). This CDR3 is 15 amino acids long. The germline V gene has CDR1 DFQATT and CDR2 SNEGSKA (reference sequence). V shed 3 bases and J shed 0 bases, with 12 bases lying between them. This chain's CDR3 is CSARFSGSSYNEQFF. CDR3 nucleotides: TGCAGTGCTAGGTTTAGCGGTAGCTCCTACAATGAGCAGTTCTTC.

This clonotype was seen only a few times. The rearrangement links TRBV20-1 to TRBJ1-2; D not certain. This CDR3 contains 12 residues. V dropped 7 bases and J dropped 5 bases, with 14 bases sitting between them. From germline, CDR1 is DFQATT and CDR2 SNEGSKA (reference sequence). The CDR3 coding sequence is TGCAGTGGCGAGGTCAAATTATATGGCTACACCTTC. Its protein product is CSGEVKLYGYTF.

The V and J genes are TRBV20-1 and TRBJ2-1; a possible D gene is TRBD1 (5 bases). Trimming took 3 bases from V and 0 from J, leaving 18 bases between them. CDR3 length: 17 amino acids. Per the germline V gene, CDR1 is DFQATT and CDR2 is SNEGSKA (reference sequence). For the CDR3, the DNA is TGCAGTGCTAGGGGGATCTGGGGCAGTACCTCCTACAATGAGCAGTTCTTC. This codes for CSARGIWGSTSYNEQFF.

V is TRBV12-3 or TRBV12-4 and J is TRBJ2-1, with 10 nucleotides matching TRBD2. J lost 9 bases, V lost 4 bases, and 12 bases had no gene match. This CDR3 spans 16 amino acids. CDR3 protein: CASSSYSAGGLGEQFF. CDR3 DNA: TGTGCCAGCAGTTCCTACTCAGCGGGGGGGCTGGGTGAGCAGTTCTTC.

This rearrangement joins TRBV7-2 to TRBJ2-1; 10 nucleotides line up with TRBD2. In germline, CDR1 is SGHTA, CDR2 FQGNSA. The CDR3 is 14 residues long. Trimming cost V 7 bases and J 3 bases; bases outside gene matches: 3. The CDR3 loop reads CASTGTSDYNEQFF. In nucleotides, the CDR3 is TGTGCCAGCACCGGGACTAGCGACTACAATGAGCAGTTCTTC.

This clonotype occurred a few times. The V and J genes are TRBV20-1 and TRBJ1-6, with TRBD1 as a possible D gene (5 bases). This CDR3 has 14 amino acids. Looked up from germline, CDR1 is DFQATT and CDR2 is SNEGSKA (reference sequence). Trimming took off 3 bases at V and 5 bases at J, with 11 bases between the two ends. The CDR3 bases are TGCAGTGCTAGGAAGGGGAGTAATAATTCACCCCTCCACTTT. Its translation: CSARKGSNNSPLHF.

The rearrangement joins TRBV20-1 to TRBJ2-1; 8 positions agree with TRBD1. The CDR3 has 18 amino acids. Germline V gene lookup returns CDR1 DFQATT and CDR2 SNEGSKA (reference sequence). V trimming: 6 bases; J trimming: 1 base; junction bases outside the gene matches: 17. CDR3 loop: CSASSWGRGPESYNEQFF. DNA of the CDR3: TGCAGTGCAAGCTCCTGGGGCAGGGGGCCTGAGTCCTACAATGAGCAGTTCTTC.

This clonotype was seen a handful of times. V usage is TRBV28 and J usage is TRBJ2-1; D tentatively fits TRBD1 or TRBD2 (5 bases each). This CDR3 is built from 15 residues. Germline CDR1 reads MDHEN; CDR2 reads SYDVKM. V was cut by 5 bases and J by 4 bases, with 15 bases left in between. Written as DNA, the CDR3 is TGTGCCAGCAGTGCCCTAGAGGGACCTTACAATGAGCAGTTCTTC. As protein: CASSALEGPYNEQFF. Combining the CDR3 with reference TRBV28 and TRBJ2-1 gives the whole variable domain DVKVTQSSRYLVKRTGEKVFLECVQDMDHENMFWYRQDPGLGLRLIYFSYDVKMKEKGDIPEGYSVSREKKERFSLILESASTNQTSMYLCASSALEGPYNEQFFGPGTRLTVL.

This clonotype was seen a few times. The chain carries TRBV27 and TRBJ2-3; D is unclear. Germline lookup yields CDR1 MNHEY and CDR2 SMNVEV (reference sequence). V gave up 5 bases and J gave up 4 bases, with 13 bases separating them. This CDR3 region has 14 residues. CDR3 in DNA: TGTGCCAGCAGTCGGACGCTAGGTCCAGATACGCAGTATTTT. Translated: CASSRTLGPDTQYF.

The chain recombines TRBV20-1 with TRBJ1-4; D may be TRBD1 (6 bases). The CDR3 extends over 14 amino acids. V lost 1 base, J lost 7 bases, and 13 bases lay in between. Germline V lookup: CDR1 DFQATT, CDR2 SNEGSKA (reference sequence). The CDR3 DNA is TGCAGTGCTAGAGGGGCTGGGGGGGCTGAAAAACTGTTTTTT. Its protein product is CSARGAGGAEKLFF.

The V call is TRBV15, the J call TRBJ1-6; D is perhaps TRBD1 (5 bases). CDR1 LNHNV and CDR2 YYDKDF come from the germline V gene (reference sequence). The V and J ends lost 5 bases and 6 bases respectively, with 14 bases between them. The CDR3 is 15 residues long. The CDR3 here is CATSPGDAANSPLHF. CDR3 DNA sequence: TGTGCCACCAGCCCCGGGGACGCGGCTAATTCACCCCTCCACTTT. Complete variable domain (other parts from reference TRBV15 and TRBJ1-6): DAMVIQNPRYQVTQFGKPVTLSCSQTLNHNVMYWYQQKSSQAPKLLFHYYDKDFNNEADTPDNFQSRRPNTSFCFLDIRSPGLGDTAMYLCATSPGDAANSPLHFGNGTRLTVT.

The chain uses TRBV5-1 and TRBJ2-5; D not certain. The CDR3 spans 17 residues. Germline-derived CDR1 and CDR2 are SGHRS and YFSETQ. V lost 0 bases and J lost 2, with 17 bases in between. The CDR3 is CASSLGNGSSRQETQYF. CDR3 nucleotide sequence: TGCGCCAGCAGCTTGGGCAACGGATCGTCGAGACAAGAGACCCAGTACTTC.

V and J are TRBV20-1 and TRBJ1-2; D gene unclear. This CDR3 spans 12 amino acids. Germline lookup yields CDR1 DFQATT and CDR2 SNEGSKA (reference sequence). Trimming shortened V by 7 bases and J by 4 bases, and 13 bases separated the two germline ends. CDR3 coding DNA: TGCAGTGTTGGTGGACCCCTCTATGGCTACACCTTC. It translates to CSVGGPLYGYTF.

The chain links TRBV5-1 to TRBJ2-1; 11 nucleotides align to TRBD2. The CDR3 is made up of 15 amino acids. Trimming took 4 bases from V and 8 from J; bases not matched to a gene: 8. The germline V gene has CDR1 SGHRS and CDR2 YFSETQ. DNA for the CDR3: TGCGCCAGCAGCCTTAGCGGGGGGGCTGGTGATGAGCAGTTCTTC. It encodes CASSLSGGAGDEQFF.

The chain employs TRBV7-8 and TRBJ1-4; TRBD1 matches at 7 bases. J gave up 3 bases and V 1 base, and 11 bases lay outside the gene matches. CDR1 is SGHVS, CDR2 FQNEAQ, per germline. This CDR3 region has 18 residues. CDR3 in amino acids: CASSLDRRTGESNEKLFF. The CDR3 DNA reads TGTGCCAGCAGCTTAGATCGGAGGACAGGCGAGTCTAATGAAAAACTGTTTTTT.

The chain recombines TRBV7-2 with TRBJ1-2, with TRBD1 matching 7 bases. CDR3 length equals 13 residues. Germline CDR1 and CDR2: SGHTA and FQGNSA. The V and J ends lost 5 bases and 8 bases, in that order; junction bases with no gene match: 8. The CDR3 sequence: CASSPIGQAGYTF. In DNA form, the CDR3 reads TGTGCCAGCAGCCCGATCGGACAGGCAGGCTACACCTTC.

The V gene is TRBV11-2, the J gene TRBJ2-7, with 10 positions matching TRBD2. The CDR3 contains 17 residues. The germline CDR1 and CDR2 sequences are SGHAT and FQNNGV. Unmatched junction bases numbered 10, after V lost 5 bases and J lost 0 bases. The CDR3 coding sequence is TGTGCCAGCAGCCGGGGTAGCGGGGGGCTCTCCTCCTACGAGCAGTACTTC. This gives the protein CASSRGSGGLSSYEQYF.

This clonotype was detected a few times. The J gene is TRBJ1-4, the V gene TRBV18; unclear D gene. Germline V gives CDR1 KGHSH, CDR2 LQKENI. V lost 6 bases and J 4 bases, leaving 12 bases between the germline ends. This CDR3 has 14 residues. This CDR3 is CASSPGVINEKLFF. For the CDR3, the DNA is TGTGCCAGCTCGCCCGGGGTCATTAATGAAAAACTGTTTTTT.

This clonotype was counted a single time. V and J are TRBV4-1 and TRBJ2-1; TRBD2 matches 9 bases. Germline V gene lookup returns CDR1 MGHRA and CDR2 YSYEKL. Trimming took 2 bases from V and 5 from J; bases not matched to a gene: 13. CDR3 size: 18 residues. The CDR3 protein is CASSQPYASGEYHNEQFF. CDR3 coding DNA: TGCGCCAGCAGCCAACCCTACGCTAGCGGGGAATATCACAATGAGCAGTTCTTC.

The chain has TRBV7-2 and TRBJ2-2; D ambiguous. The ends were cut back, 4 bases at V and 2 bases at J, with 11 bases in the middle. This CDR3 is 15 amino acids long. Germline V gene lookup returns CDR1 SGHTA and CDR2 FQGNSA. In nucleotides, the CDR3 is TGTACCAGCAGCTCCGTCCCAAGAAACACCGGGGAGCTGTTTTTT. Protein sequence: CTSSSVPRNTGELFF.